The T cell receptor beta chain under discussion was sequenced for a study of blood T cells in healthy people across ages. Healthy Caucasian individuals from Russia aged about 6 to 100 were enrolled as donors. Ten milliliters was the volume of peripheral blood drawn from each donor. With a J-beta primer mix and a sample-barcoded 5' primer, a second PCR ran about 6 to 11 cycles. TCRdb independently ran MiXCR on the 5' RACE reads; one entry per CDR3 protein. Of 800,000 to 950,000 distinct CDR3 sequences listed, about 36% are singletons. This clonotype was observed many times. J lost 11 bases, V lost 2 bases, and 19 bases had no gene match. This CDR3 comprises 18 residues. In germline, CDR1 is DFQATT, CDR2 SNEGSKA (reference sequence).

Sequencing was carried out using blood. This clonotype originated in a man aged 18 to 30 in good health. This chain links TRBV20-1 with TRBJ2-5; 14 nucleotides agree with TRBD2. The DNA for the CDR3 is TGCAGTGCTAGATCCGACCGACTAGCGGGGGGGCTTCCGAATGAGCAGTACTTC. Translation: CSARSDRLAGGLPNEQYF.